This T cell receptor beta chain comes out of a study of human versus mouse CDR3 diversity and MHC coevolution. Trimming removed 11 bases at V and 0 bases at J, with 17 bases between. The CDR3 has 15 amino acids. Germline loops: CDR1 LNHDA, CDR2 SQIVND (reference sequence). TCRdb's copy holds only in-frame clones and misses some; the assay was immunoSEQ multiplex PCR. Among 86,000 or so clones listed, approximately 92% were seen once. Naive CD4 T cells, CD45RO-negative and CD62L-positive, were flow-sorted from PBMCs. The gene calls are TRBV19 and TRBJ1-5, with a weak D call TRBD1 (6 bases). The clonotype originates from a person between 25 and 70 years old in good health. Sequencing input: naive CD4+ T cells from blood. Subset noted: CD45RO-negative CD62L-positive naive CD4 T cells. CDR3 loop: CAGSPRGASNQPQHF. The DNA for the CDR3 is TGTGCCGGTTCCCCGCGGGGGGCTAGCAATCAGCCCCAGCATTTT.